The 20 T cell receptor beta chains presented below share a single source sample, sequenced in a study of blood T cell repertoires in COVID-19. Measured with immunoSEQ multiplex PCR; TCRdb has only the in-frame clones, and not every one. The sample has about 270,000 clones, 86% seen once. The sequenced material came from peripheral blood. The receptors come from a woman aged 25 to 39 with COVID-19, enrolled during active disease.

The gene calls are TRBV5-4 and TRBJ2-3, with D possibly being TRBD2 (6 bases). The CDR3 consists of 14 residues. Trimming pared 4 bases from V and 2 bases from J, leaving 11 bases between. The germline CDR1 and CDR2 sequences are SGHNT and YYREEE (reference sequence). CDR3 bases: TGTGCCAGCAGCCCGGGACTGATCACAGATACGCAGTATTTT. The encoded protein is CASSPGLITDTQYF. Together with reference TRBV5-4 and TRBJ2-3, the CDR3 gives the full variable domain: ETGVTQSPTHLIKTRGQQVTLRCSSQSGHNTVSWYQQALGQGPQFIFQYYREEENGRGNFPPRFSGLQFPNYSSELNVNALELDDSALYLCASSPGLITDTQYFGPGTRLTVL.

The chain recombines TRBV6-5 with TRBJ1-2; TRBD1 agrees at 8 bases. CDR1 is MNHEY and CDR2 is SVGAGI in the germline V gene. The CDR3 runs to 13 residues. Losses at the gene ends were 5 bases for V and 7 bases for J; bases not matched to a gene: 6. The CDR3 reads CASSPRGPGGYTF. CDR3 DNA sequence: TGTGCCAGCAGTCCCAGGGGGCCGGGTGGCTACACCTTC.

This chain uses TRBV28 with TRBJ1-4, with 8 bases that match TRBD1. V dropped 6 bases and J dropped 7; count of bases not matched to a gene: 13. This CDR3 contains 16 residues. CDR1 is MDHEN, CDR2 SYDVKM, per germline. As DNA, the CDR3 is TGTGCCAGCAGCCCACAGGGGGAGGGGATGGGTGAAAAACTGTTTTTT. It encodes CASSPQGEGMGEKLFF. Using reference TRBV28 and TRBJ1-4 for the parts outside the CDR3, the full variable domain is DVKVTQSSRYLVKRTGEKVFLECVQDMDHENMFWYRQDPGLGLRLIYFSYDVKMKEKGDIPEGYSVSREKKERFSLILESASTNQTSMYLCASSPQGEGMGEKLFFGSGTQLSVL.

The V and J genes are TRBV19 and TRBJ1-1; 7 bases are a match to TRBD1. V was pared by 8 bases and J by 5 bases, with 8 bases of the junction left unmatched. CDR1 is LNHDA and CDR2 is SQIVND in the germline V gene (reference sequence). This CDR3 spans 13 amino acids. The DNA of the CDR3 is TGTGCCAGTGAGGGGGCCCGGTTGACTGAAGCTTTCTTT. Its translation is CASEGARLTEAFF.

This clone was observed a handful of times. V is TRBV7-9 and J is TRBJ2-1; TRBD1 agrees at 9 bases. The length of the CDR3 is 17 residues. Trimming took 4 bases from V and 1 from J; bases not matched to a gene: 8. Looked up from germline, CDR1 is SEHNR and CDR2 is FQNEAQ (reference sequence). CDR3 sequence: CASSSGTGRSSYNEQFF. The CDR3 nucleotides are TGTGCCAGCAGCTCCGGGACAGGGAGGTCGTCCTACAATGAGCAGTTCTTC.

This clone was recorded once. V gene TRBV29-1 combines with J gene TRBJ2-1; maybe TRBD1 (5 bases). Trimming removed 6 bases at V and 3 bases at J, with 12 bases between. The CDR3 consists of 13 residues. Germline V lookup: CDR1 SQVTM, CDR2 ANQGSEA. The CDR3 DNA reads as TGCAGCGTCCAGGGAAGGGTCTACAATGAGCAGTTCTTC. Translating it yields CSVQGRVYNEQFF.

The V call is TRBV9, the J call TRBJ2-7; 14 bases align to TRBD2. V dropped 3 bases and J dropped 2; count of bases not matched to a gene: 7. The CDR3 has 17 residues. Germline V gene sequence: CDR1 SGDLS, CDR2 YYNGEE. CDR3 residues: CASSAAPGLAGAYEQYF. The CDR3 DNA sequence: TGTGCCAGCAGCGCAGCCCCGGGACTAGCGGGGGCCTACGAGCAGTACTTC.

The chain recombines TRBV2 with TRBJ1-4; D is uncertain. Germline CDR1 is SNHLY and CDR2 is FYNNEI. This CDR3 is 18 amino acids long. V was pared by 5 bases and J by 3 bases, with 22 bases between. Here the CDR3 reads CASSPPGRPDWSNEKLFF. The CDR3 nucleotides read TGTGCCAGCAGTCCCCCGGGGAGGCCCGATTGGTCTAATGAAAAACTGTTTTTT.

V and J are TRBV5-8 and TRBJ2-3; 14 bases match TRBD2. Per the germline V gene, CDR1 is SGHTS and CDR2 is YDEGEE. J gave up 5 bases and V 5 bases, and 10 bases lay outside the gene matches. This CDR3 has 17 amino acids. CDR3 amino acids: CASRAGTSGGIRDTQYF. The CDR3 DNA reads TGTGCCAGCAGGGCAGGGACTAGCGGGGGAATAAGAGATACGCAGTATTTT.

This chain links TRBV10-2 with TRBJ2-4; 9 bases agree with TRBD2. Germline lookup yields CDR1 WSHSY and CDR2 SAAADI. V lost 7 bases, J lost 7 bases, and 17 bases stayed unmatched. The CDR3 is made up of 17 amino acids. The CDR3 DNA reads as TGCGCCAGCAATGACCCGGGGGGCGGGGGGGCGAGGAACATTCAGTACTTC. Translated: CASNDPGGGGARNIQYF.

The V gene is TRBV25-1, the J gene TRBJ2-3; D possibly corresponds to TRBD1 (6 bases). The germline gives CDR1 MGHDK, CDR2 SYGVNS. This CDR3 has 13 amino acids. Trimming pared 6 bases from V and 2 bases from J, leaving 9 bases between. The CDR3 DNA sequence: TGTGCCAGCAGGGACAGCTACACAGATACGCAGTATTTT. Residues: CASRDSYTDTQYF.

The chain employs TRBV6-1 and TRBJ2-1; 7 bases are a match to TRBD2. Per the germline V gene, CDR1 is MNHNS and CDR2 is SASEGT. The CDR3 sequence is 16 residues long. Losses at the gene ends were 3 bases for V and 0 bases for J; bases not matched to a gene: 5. DNA of the CDR3: TGTGCCAGCAGTGATACGGGGGGTCGCTCCTACAATGAGCAGTTCTTC. Translating gives CASSDTGGRSYNEQFF.

The chain carries TRBV4-1 and TRBJ2-5; no clear D gene. V lost 4 bases and J lost 4, with 10 bases in between. Germline assignment: CDR1 MGHRA and CDR2 YSYEKL. The CDR3 is 13 residues long. In DNA form, the CDR3 reads TGCGCCAGCAGCCTAAGCCTGATAGAGACCCAGTACTTC. It codes for CASSLSLIETQYF.

This chain connects TRBV18 to TRBJ2-5; the D gene is possibly TRBD2 (7 bases). Per the germline V gene, CDR1 is KGHSH and CDR2 is LQKENI. The length of the CDR3 is 14 residues. V gave up 6 bases and J gave up 5 bases, with 16 bases separating them. The CDR3 DNA is TGTGCCAGCTCCGACCGGGGGGCCCGGGAGACCCAGTACTTC. Translated: CASSDRGARETQYF.

This sequence joins TRBV18 and TRBJ1-4; D is perhaps TRBD1 (5 bases). The V and J ends lost 2 bases and 0 bases respectively, with 13 bases between them. CDR1 KGHSH and CDR2 LQKENI come from the germline V gene. This CDR3 comprises 17 residues. This CDR3 is CASSPKAATATNEKLFF. The CDR3 DNA reads as TGTGCCAGCTCACCAAAGGCGGCGACAGCAACTAATGAAAAACTGTTTTTT.

The J gene is TRBJ2-7, the V gene TRBV2; 9 positions agree with TRBD2. Germline V gene data show CDR1 as SNHLY and CDR2 as FYNNEI. The J segment lost 2 bases and the V segment lost 8 bases, leaving 4 bases of the junction unmatched. This CDR3 region has 13 residues. CDR3 protein: CASGRLAAYEQYF. The CDR3 DNA reads as TGTGCCAGCGGGAGACTAGCGGCCTACGAGCAGTACTTC.

J is TRBJ1-1 and V is TRBV14; D gene uncertain. Germline values: CDR1 SGHDN, CDR2 FVKESK. The V and J ends lost 4 bases and 0 bases respectively, with 12 bases between them. This CDR3 has 15 amino acids. The CDR3: CASSLSPHMNTEAFF. In nucleotides, the CDR3 is TGTGCCAGCAGCCTGTCCCCCCACATGAACACTGAAGCTTTCTTT.

This chain connects TRBV12-3 or TRBV12-4 to TRBJ2-5, with D possibly being TRBD2 (6 bases). Trimming shortened V by 3 bases and J by 4 bases, and 9 bases separated the two germline ends. This CDR3 is built from 13 residues. This CDR3 is CASSLLGGETQYF. The CDR3 DNA reads TGTGCCAGCAGTTTGTTGGGGGGAGAGACCCAGTACTTC.

J is TRBJ1-3 and V is TRBV7-8, with 7 bases aligning to TRBD1. The CDR3 loop spans 15 amino acids. V shed 5 bases, J shed 4 bases, and the junction held 8 bases outside the gene matches. The germline CDR1 and CDR2 sequences are SGHVS and FQNEAQ. The CDR3 loop reads CASSGYRGSGNTIYF. CDR3 coding DNA: TGTGCCAGCAGCGGGTACAGGGGATCCGGAAACACCATATATTTT.

The V and J genes are TRBV3-1 (or the pseudogene TRBV3-2) and TRBJ2-1; D perhaps matches TRBD2 (6 bases). Germline CDR1 and CDR2: LGHDT and YNNKEL (reference sequence). V was trimmed by 0 bases and J by 10 bases, leaving 16 bases between them. This CDR3 comprises 15 residues. The CDR3 DNA follows: TGTGCCAGCAGCCAAGATAGCGGTGGCGGCACCGAGCAGTTCTTC. This sequence encodes CASSQDSGGGTEQFF.